In its sample, the clone carrying this T cell receptor beta chain was seen once. Antigen unknown. Vbeta (60) and Jbeta (13) primers were used in the PCR. Here immunoSEQ multiplex PCR was the method, and the copy in TCRdb shows in-frame clones only, minus some. The table shows 150,000 or so clones, with 65% to 85% occurring only once. This CDR3 is 17 amino acids long. Germline CDR1 reads LNHDA; CDR2 reads SQIVND (reference sequence). The V end was cut by 5 bases, the J end by 1 base, with 21 bases between. This sample was included in a study of cytomegalovirus exposure and HLA in healthy donors. Turning to the study itself: About 200 million T cells yielded 117 million unique TCR beta sequences in earlier analysis. General study results and limits: Later work associated over 15,000 TCR beta sequences with HLA alleles at 0.05 false discovery rate. Several V segments, TRBV6-2 and TRBV6-3 among them, could not be told apart and were dropped. The study put 150 to 200 TCR beta chains on its list as cytomegalovirus-associated.

Source material: PBMCs. The chain recombines TRBV19 with TRBJ2-7; tentatively, D is TRBD2 (6 bases). This sequence was found in a man aged 35 to 55 in good health and CMV-seropositive. This CDR3 is CASSAGLTFSSSYEQYF. In nucleotides, the CDR3 is TGTGCCAGTAGTGCGGGACTGACTTTTTCCTCGTCCTACGAGCAGTACTTC.